One and the same sample provided the 3 T cell receptor beta chains below, sequenced in a study of blood T cell repertoires in COVID-19. TCRdb keeps only in-frame clones here, not all; method: immunoSEQ multiplex PCR. Of some 200,000 clones in the sample, 65% to 85% are singletons; the top ten hold 1.3%. Sequencing was carried out using peripheral blood. These receptors were taken from a woman aged 25 to 39 with COVID-19, enrolled during active disease.

The V gene is TRBV30, the J gene TRBJ1-1; D is uncertain. V was cut by 4 bases and J by 0 bases, with 9 bases left in between. Germline V gives CDR1 GTSNPN, CDR2 SVGIG (reference sequence). The CDR3 is 13 amino acids. CDR3 DNA: TGTGCCTGGACCGGGGATTTGAACACTGAAGCTTTCTTT. It specifies CAWTGDLNTEAFF.

The rearrangement joins TRBV7-2 to TRBJ2-2; D unclear. Germline CDR1 and CDR2: SGHTA and FQGNSA. The V end was cut by 2 bases, the J end by 1 base, with 8 bases between. This CDR3 has 15 amino acids. Here the CDR3 reads CASSLIRQNTGELFF. In DNA, the CDR3 is TGTGCCAGCAGCTTAATAAGACAGAACACCGGGGAGCTGTTTTTT.

The chain joins TRBV30 to TRBJ2-5; the D gene is possibly TRBD1 (6 bases). This CDR3 has 15 amino acids. CDR1 and CDR2 (germline): GTSNPN, SVGIG (reference sequence). V was shortened by 4 bases and J by 3 bases, with 18 bases between the two germline ends. The CDR3 sequence is CAWTPPGVREETQYF. Written as DNA, the CDR3 is TGTGCCTGGACCCCCCCAGGGGTGCGGGAAGAGACCCAGTACTTC.